A selection of T cell receptor beta chains follows, all from one sample in a study of CXCR3-negative and CXCR3-positive naive CD8 T cells. From the 5' RACE reads, TCRdb lists one entry per CDR3 protein and no DNA. The sample's table shows over 55,000 distinct CDR3 sequences. The material sequenced was naive CXCR3+ CD8+ T cells from blood. These receptors were taken from a human donor in good health. Some clones in this sample may be carry-over from other donors' samples. CDR3s include the opening cysteine and the closing phenylalanine or tryptophan.

j_call v_call cdr3_aa
TRBJ2-4 TRBV2 CASSDLGDIQYF
TRBJ1-1 TRBV6-2/TRBV6-3 CASSYERGEGTEAFF
TRBJ2-7 TRBV7-9 CASRGDRGYEQYF
TRBJ1-4 TRBV19 CASGWDATNEKLFF
TRBJ2-1 TRBV29-1 CSVSSYNEQFF
TRBJ2-3 TRBV7-9 CASSHPLAGGPSDTQYF
TRBJ1-2 TRBV7-9 CASSFPETNYGYTF
TRBJ2-7 TRBV29-1 CSVRDSRSSYEQYF
TRBJ1-1 TRBV7-8 CASSYTPQTEAFF
TRBJ2-7 TRBV5-1 CASSLKDRVDEQYF
TRBJ1-1 TRBV29-1 CSATDVKGAFF
TRBJ2-3 TRBV20-1 CSAPWDFNTQYF
TRBJ2-7 TRBV6-2/TRBV6-3 CASSSNGLAGVAGEQYF
TRBJ1-1 TRBV29-1 CSVGDGPNTEAFF
TRBJ2-3 TRBV5-1 CASFQGWGTDTQYF
TRBJ2-3 TRBV12-3/TRBV12-4 CASSPGGSTDTQYF
TRBJ2-1 TRBV7-2 CASSPGLAGGNEQFF
TRBJ2-1 TRBV28 CASRLSGGPFFEQFF
TRBJ2-7 TRBV7-9 CASSQFTFGDRASYEQYF
TRBJ2-3 TRBV7-3 CASSPAGRGPDTQYF
TRBJ2-1 TRBV7-3 CASSPGLPNEQFF
TRBJ1-1 TRBV11-2 CASSSGTGGTEAFF
TRBJ2-7 TRBV29-1 CSVDTQMAEQYF
TRBJ1-4 TRBV7-2 CASSLSAVWGSTNEKLFF
TRBJ2-1 TRBV6-6 CASILLPTSNNEQFF
TRBJ2-3 TRBV28 CASSPYLVSSTDTQYF
TRBJ1-5 TRBV7-2 CASSESRGFDQPQHF
TRBJ2-1 TRBV20-1 CSARDLQGYNEQFF
TRBJ2-1 TRBV20-1 CSGEDSSDEQFF
TRBJ2-7 TRBV3-1 CASSWDRGFVYEQYF
TRBJ2-1 TRBV7-9 CASSLVTGHNEQFF
TRBJ2-3 TRBV12-3/TRBV12-4 CASSLRQGRTDTQYF
TRBJ1-4 TRBV20-1 CSAPGQGASGTNEKLFF